This is a list of T cell receptor beta chains from one sample in a study of post-analysis software for immune sequencing data. TCRdb redid the calling of the PCR reads with MiXCR, one entry per CDR3 protein. The top ten clones hold approximately 6% of a sample with about 540,000 distinct CDR3 sequences, approximately 34% of them seen once. Sequenced material: blood. The receptors were gathered from a girl aged 2-17 years with multiple sclerosis. CDR3s include the opening cysteine and the closing phenylalanine or tryptophan. D genes are given only for firm matches. A clone size is listed for some rows: how often the clone was seen (once, few, many), or a class if it is expanded.

CDR3,DNA,size,V,J,D
CSASGQGLIQPQHF,TGCAGTGCAAGTGGACAGGGGCTCATTCAGCCCCAGCATTTT,NA,TRBV20-1,TRBJ1-5,TRBD1
CASRRGILETQYF,TGTGCCAGCAGAAGGGGTATTCTGGAGACCCAGTACTTC,few,TRBV6-5,TRBJ2-5,NA
CASSLVDTSPYNEQFF,TGCGCCAGCAGCCTCGTAGACACTTCTCCCTACAATGAGCAGTTCTTC,few,TRBV4-1,TRBJ2-1,NA
CATLWEGSGEAFF,TGTGCCACCCTATGGGAGGGAAGCGGTGAAGCTTTCTTT,few,TRBV12-3/TRBV12-4,TRBJ1-1,NA
CASSVVVTDTQYF,TGTGCCAGCAGCGTAGTAGTAACAGATACGCAGTATTTT,few,TRBV9,TRBJ2-3,NA
CASATPGLYNEQFF,TGTGCCAGCGCTACCCCCGGTCTCTACAATGAGCAGTTCTTC,few,TRBV7-6,TRBJ2-1,NA
CASRTLSTDTQYF,TGTGCCAGCAGAACACTTAGCACAGATACGCAGTATTTT,few,TRBV6-6,TRBJ2-3,NA
CAGSLVRGGFDEQFF,TGTGCCGGCAGCTTAGTAAGAGGGGGCTTTGATGAGCAGTTCTTC,NA,TRBV7-2,TRBJ2-1,TRBD1
CASSVEPKTEAFF,TGTGCCAGCAGCGTAGAACCCAAGACTGAAGCTTTCTTT,NA,TRBV9,TRBJ1-1,NA
CASSLGDREYNEQFF,TGTGCCAGCAGCTTAGGGGACAGGGAGTACAATGAGCAGTTCTTC,NA,TRBV5-6,TRBJ2-1,TRBD1
CASSSTGGWTDTQYF,TGTGCCAGCAGCTCAACAGGGGGCTGGACAGATACGCAGTATTTT,NA,TRBV5-6,TRBJ2-3,TRBD1
CSAKGHNNQPQHF,TGCAGTGCTAAGGGACACAACAATCAGCCCCAGCATTTT,NA,TRBV20-1,TRBJ1-5,NA
CASSNGLDTQYF,TGCGCCAGCAGTAACGGACTAGATACGCAGTATTTT,NA,TRBV5-1,TRBJ2-3,NA
CASSLDLTGANVLTF,TGTGCCAGCAGTCTCGACTTAACCGGGGCCAACGTCCTGACTTTC,many,TRBV12-3/TRBV12-4,TRBJ2-6,NA
CASSQEWQSCGYTF,TGTGCCAGCAGCCAAGAGTGGCAGAGTTGTGGCTACACCTTC,NA,TRBV3-1,TRBJ1-2,NA
CASSEIQTDLICGYTF,TGTGCCAGCAGCGAAATCCAGACAGATTTAATCTGTGGCTACACCTTC,NA,TRBV6-1,TRBJ1-2,NA
CASSLTGIAGDTQYF,TGTGCCAGCAGCTTAACGGGGATAGCGGGAGATACGCAGTATTTT,NA,TRBV7-3,TRBJ2-3,TRBD2
CASSYTDRLASTDTQYF,TGTGCCAGCAGTTACACTGACCGACTAGCTAGCACAGATACGCAGTATTTT,NA,TRBV6-5,TRBJ2-3,TRBD2
CASSSGALFF,TGTGCCAGCTCATCGGGGGCACTGTTCTTC,few,TRBV18,TRBJ2-1,NA
CATSRDGKGRTEAFF,TGTGCCACCAGCAGAGATGGCAAGGGGAGGACTGAAGCTTTCTTT,NA,TRBV15,TRBJ1-1,NA
CASSRSGGASYNEQFF,TGTGCCAGCAGCCGTAGCGGGGGGGCCTCCTACAATGAGCAGTTCTTC,NA,TRBV5-5,TRBJ2-1,TRBD2
CASSHLSAGGEQYF,TGTGCCAGCAGTCATCTTTCGGCAGGGGGCGAGCAGTACTTC,NA,TRBV3-1,TRBJ2-7,TRBD1
CARSPRRIKETQYF,TGTGCCCGTAGTCCGCGCAGGATAAAAGAGACCCAGTACTTC,NA,TRBV19,TRBJ2-5,NA